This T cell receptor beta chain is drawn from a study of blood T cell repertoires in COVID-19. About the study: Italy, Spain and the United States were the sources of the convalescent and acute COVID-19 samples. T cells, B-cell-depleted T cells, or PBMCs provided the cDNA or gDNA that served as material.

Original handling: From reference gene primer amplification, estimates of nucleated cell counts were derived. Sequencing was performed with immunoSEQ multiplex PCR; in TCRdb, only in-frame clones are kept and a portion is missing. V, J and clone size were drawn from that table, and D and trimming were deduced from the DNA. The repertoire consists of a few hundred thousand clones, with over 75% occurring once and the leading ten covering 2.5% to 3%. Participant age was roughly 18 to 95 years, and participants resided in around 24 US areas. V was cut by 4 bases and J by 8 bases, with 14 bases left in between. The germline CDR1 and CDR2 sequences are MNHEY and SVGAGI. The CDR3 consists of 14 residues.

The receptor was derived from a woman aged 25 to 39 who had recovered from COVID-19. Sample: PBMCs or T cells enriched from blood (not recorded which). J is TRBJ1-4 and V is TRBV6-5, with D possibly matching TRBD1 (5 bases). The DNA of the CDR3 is TGTGCCAGCAGTTTAAAAGCAGGGAGGGAAAAACTGTTTTTT. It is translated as CASSLKAGREKLFF.